Below, 17 T cell receptor beta chains from the same sample are listed, as sequenced in a study of T cell responses to AZD1222 COVID-19 vaccine. Clones were sequenced by immunoSEQ multiplex PCR, and TCRdb holds only the in-frame ones, with some missing. The data hold approximately 150,000 clones, with approximately 90% observed a single time. The material was peripheral blood, obtained 28 days after the second AZD1222 dose. These receptors originate from an adult who received the AZD1222 COVID-19 vaccine.

The chain joins TRBV2 to TRBJ2-3, with D possibly matching TRBD1 (5 bases). Trimming removed 2 bases from V and 3 bases from J, with 12 bases in between. CDR3 length equals 15 residues. Germline lookup yields CDR1 SNHLY and CDR2 FYNNEI. CDR3 protein: CASSESGLLTDTQYF. The DNA of the CDR3 is TGTGCCAGCAGTGAATCAGGGCTATTAACAGATACGCAGTATTTT.

The rearrangement joins TRBV18 to TRBJ2-2, with 11 positions matching TRBD2. This CDR3 region has 14 residues. V trimming: 5 bases; J trimming: 5 bases; junction bases outside the gene matches: 1. Germline assignment: CDR1 KGHSH and CDR2 LQKENI. CDR3: CASSASGRTGELFF. CDR3 nucleotides: TGTGCCAGCTCAGCTAGCGGGAGGACCGGGGAGCTGTTTTTT.

The rearrangement uses TRBV5-6 and TRBJ1-2; 7 bases match TRBD1. CDR1 is SGHDT, CDR2 YYEEEE, per germline. With V trimmed by 2 bases and J by 4 bases, 2 bases remained unmatched. The CDR3 is made up of 13 amino acids. The CDR3 loop is CASSFPGGYGYTF. The CDR3 DNA is TGTGCCAGCAGCTTCCCAGGGGGCTATGGCTACACCTTC.

This CDR3 reads CSVKERGTYEQYF. The CDR3 nucleotides read TGCAGCGTTAAGGAGAGAGGCACCTACGAGCAGTACTTC. This chain joins TRBV29-1 and TRBJ2-7; D gene uncertain. This CDR3 is 13 amino acids long. Germline lookup yields CDR1 SQVTM and CDR2 ANQGSEA. V lost 5 bases and J lost 2, with 13 bases in between.

The genes are TRBV18 and TRBJ1-2, with unresolved D. Trimming took 2 bases from V and 9 from J, leaving 4 bases between them. The CDR3 runs to 10 residues. Looked up from germline, CDR1 is KGHSH and CDR2 is LQKENI. DNA of the CDR3: TGTGCCAGCTCACCAAGAAGCTACACCTTC. The encoded protein is CASSPRSYTF.

The chain uses TRBV2 and TRBJ1-4; D call uncertain. This CDR3 spans 14 amino acids. Germline V lookup: CDR1 SNHLY, CDR2 FYNNEI. The germline V and J ends were trimmed by 2 bases and 4 bases, with 8 bases remaining between them. The CDR3: CASSEWIDNEKLFF. In nucleotides, the CDR3 is TGTGCCAGCAGTGAATGGATAGATAATGAAAAACTGTTTTTT.

V is TRBV24-1 and J is TRBJ2-1; the D gene is possibly TRBD2 (5 bases). V was cut by 5 bases and J by 0 bases, with 19 bases left in between. CDR1 is KGHDR and CDR2 is SFDVKD in the germline V gene. This CDR3 is 18 amino acids long. CDR3 residues: CATSGVRGSDRSYNEQFF. The DNA for the CDR3 is TGTGCCACCAGTGGGGTGCGTGGTAGCGACCGCTCCTACAATGAGCAGTTCTTC.

The V call is TRBV2, the J call TRBJ2-1; 9 positions match TRBD2. The germline V gene has CDR1 SNHLY and CDR2 FYNNEI. CDR3 length equals 15 residues. The J segment lost 8 bases and the V segment lost 7 bases, leaving 12 bases of the junction unmatched. CDR3 coding DNA: TGTGCCAGCACCCTAGGGGGTAGCGGGGGTTATGAGCAGTTCTTC. Amino acid sequence: CASTLGGSGGYEQFF.

CDR3 region: CAIRSGAGKETQYF. The CDR3 nucleotides read TGTGCCATCAGGTCCGGAGCAGGGAAAGAGACCCAGTACTTC. The chain uses TRBV10-3 and TRBJ2-5, with a possible D match to TRBD1 (5 bases). The length of the CDR3 is 14 residues. The V end was cut by 6 bases, the J end by 3 bases, with 14 bases between. Germline V gene data show CDR1 as ENHRY and CDR2 as SYGVKD.

The chain employs TRBV5-6 and TRBJ1-2; TRBD1 agrees at 8 bases. This CDR3 region has 14 residues. V lost 6 bases and J lost 7; bases outside the gene matches: 11. CDR1 SGHDT and CDR2 YYEEEE come from the germline V gene. CDR3 in amino acids: CASTPKDRVFGYTF. CDR3 DNA: TGTGCCAGCACCCCTAAGGACAGGGTCTTTGGCTACACCTTC.

The chain employs TRBV29-1 and TRBJ2-5; D is perhaps TRBD1 (6 bases). The CDR3 runs to 13 residues. V was clipped by 8 bases and J by 5 bases, with 18 bases between them. Per the germline V gene, CDR1 is SQVTM and CDR2 is ANQGSEA. This CDR3 reads CSHLTGTGETQYF. The CDR3, as DNA: TGCAGCCACCTTACAGGGACCGGGGAGACCCAGTACTTC.

The chain recombines TRBV9 with TRBJ2-1; D gene unclear. Germline CDR1 and CDR2: SGDLS and YYNGEE. V dropped 4 bases and J dropped 3 bases, with 14 bases sitting between them. The CDR3 totals 15 residues. The CDR3 DNA sequence: TGTGCCAGCAGCCCCCGAGGCCTTTTCTACAATGAGCAGTTCTTC. The encoded protein is CASSPRGLFYNEQFF.

This clone was recorded only once. The chain employs TRBV7-2 and TRBJ2-1; TRBD2 agrees at 10 bases. Germline V gene sequence: CDR1 SGHTA, CDR2 FQGNSA. The CDR3 length is 17 residues. V lost 5 bases and J lost 8; bases outside the gene matches: 15. CDR3 sequence reads: CASSPRAGLAVGHEQFF. The CDR3 region has the DNA TGTGCCAGCAGCCCCAGAGCCGGACTAGCGGTTGGTCATGAGCAGTTCTTC.

The chain uses TRBV6-5 and TRBJ2-7; TRBD1 aligns across 7 bases. In germline, CDR1 is MNHEY, CDR2 SVGAGI. V gave up 7 bases and J gave up 4 bases; unmatched junction bases: 10. CDR3 size: 14 residues. The CDR3 sequence: CASTLRQGRYEQYF. CDR3 coding DNA: TGTGCCAGCACTCTCCGACAGGGTCGGTACGAGCAGTACTTC.

V and J are TRBV13 and TRBJ1-1, with a possible D match to TRBD1 (6 bases). The CDR3 has 14 amino acids. Germline CDR1 reads PRHDT; CDR2 reads FYEKMQ (reference sequence). Between the trimmed V and J ends, which lost 3 bases and 4 bases, there was a span of 12 bases. The CDR3 DNA reads as TGTGCCAGCAGCTTTGATACAGGGTCCACTGAAGCTTTCTTT. Encoded protein: CASSFDTGSTEAFF.

The chain couples TRBV30 to TRBJ1-2; 7 bases match TRBD1. Germline-derived CDR1 and CDR2 are GTSNPN and SVGIG (reference sequence). This CDR3 contains 9 residues. V trimming: 7 bases; J trimming: 8 bases; junction bases outside the gene matches: 1. The CDR3 nucleotides read TGTGCCTTACAGGGGGGCTACACCTTC. Translated: CALQGGYTF.

This sequence joins TRBV6-1 and TRBJ2-2, with a possible D match to TRBD2 (5 bases). Germline V CDR1 and CDR2: MNHNS, SASEGT. CDR3 length: 15 amino acids. With 2 bases removed from V and 1 base from J, the gap between germline ends came to 8 bases. The CDR3 loop is CASSELGRNTGELFF. The CDR3, as DNA: TGTGCCAGCAGTGAACTAGGGAGGAACACCGGGGAGCTGTTTTTT.